A selection of T cell receptor beta chains follows, all from one sample in a study of cytomegalovirus exposure and HLA in healthy donors. Measured with immunoSEQ multiplex PCR; TCRdb has only the in-frame clones, and not every one. The data show about 110,000 clones, roughly 15% seen once. The sequencing input was PBMCs. These receptor sequences come from a female donor in good health and CMV-seronegative. CDR3s include the opening cysteine and the closing phenylalanine or tryptophan. The D gene is left open where the match is weak. Some rows have no size entry. The others give once, few or many, or a class for an expanded clone.

TRBV9,TRBD2,.,TRBJ2-2,CASSVERDREEVTGELFF,TGTGCCAGCAGCGTAGAGAGGGATCGGGAGGAGGTCACCGGGGAGCTGTTTTTT
TRBV7-2,.,.,TRBJ1-5,CASSPRRGDSNQPQHF,TGTGCCAGCAGCCCGAGGCGGGGAGATAGCAATCAGCCCCAGCATTTT
TRBV6-4,TRBD1,many,TRBJ2-3,CASSDGTGSTDTQYF,TGTGCCAGCAGTGACGGGACAGGGAGCACAGATACGCAGTATTTT
TRBV27,TRBD1,few,TRBJ2-7,CASSPTGDGKPYEQYF,TGTGCCAGCAGCCCGACAGGGGACGGTAAACCCTACGAGCAGTACTTC
TRBV19,TRBD1,.,TRBJ1-4,CASSTRDSFNEKLFF,TGTGCCAGTAGTACCAGGGACAGCTTTAATGAAAAACTGTTTTTT
TRBV15,.,.,TRBJ1-1,CATSERRGEAFF,TGTGCCACCAGCGAACGACGGGGTGAAGCTTTCTTT
TRBV19,.,few,TRBJ2-7,CASSKTQGGHEQYF,TGTGCCAGTAGTAAGACCCAGGGAGGCCACGAGCAGTACTTC
TRBV5-4,TRBD1,few,TRBJ1-1,CASSLGQGLATEAFF,TGTGCCAGCAGCTTAGGACAGGGGCTAGCAACTGAAGCTTTCTTT
TRBV28,.,.,TRBJ2-7,CAARRTGTNEQYF,TGTGCCGCGCGACGGACAGGGACTAACGAGCAGTACTTC
TRBV9,TRBD2,few,TRBJ2-7,CASSPSGTSDEQYF,TGTGCCAGCAGCCCCTCCGGGACTAGCGACGAGCAGTACTTC
TRBV5-6,TRBD1,.,TRBJ2-1,CATLLGGTGTHNEQFF,TGTGCCACCCTATTGGGGGGGACAGGGACTCACAATGAGCAGTTCTTC
TRBV18,TRBD2,.,TRBJ2-5,CASSPPDSGIDQETQYF,TGTGCCAGCTCACCACCGGATAGCGGGATAGACCAAGAGACCCAGTACTTC
TRBV28,.,.,TRBJ2-7,CASSLGAAIYEQYF,TGTGCCAGCAGTTTAGGGGCAGCTATCTACGAGCAGTACTTC
TRBV10-1,.,few,TRBJ1-2,CARAYQGKPYGYTF,TGCGCCAGGGCGTACCAGGGGAAGCCCTATGGCTACACCTTC
TRBV5-8,.,.,TRBJ2-1,CASSLGDNEGIADEQFF,TGTGCCAGCAGCTTGGGGGACAATGAGGGGATTGCGGATGAGCAGTTCTTC
TRBV16,TRBD1,.,TRBJ1-1,CASSQPTPRTGRNTEAFF,TGTGCCAGCAGCCAACCAACCCCTCGGACAGGGAGGAACACTGAGGCTTTCTTT
TRBV5-1,TRBD1,.,TRBJ2-7,CASSLWAGGDEQYF,TGCGCCAGCAGCTTGTGGGCAGGGGGCGACGAGCAGTACTTC
TRBV30,.,.,TRBJ2-5,CAWSSDGNFQEAQYF,TGTGCCTGGAGTTCCGACGGTAATTTCCAAGAGGCCCAGTACTTC
TRBV6-6,.,.,TRBJ1-4,CASRFRNEKLFF,TGTGCCAGCAGGTTCAGAAATGAAAAACTGTTTTTT
TRBV4-1,.,.,TRBJ1-3,CASSLHGGSGNTIYF,TGCGCCAGCAGCCTACACGGGGGTTCTGGAAACACCATATATTTT
TRBV6-1,.,.,TRBJ1-1,CASKRDSTGAEAFF,TGTGCCAGCAAGAGGGACTCGACGGGGGCTGAAGCTTTCTTT
TRBV2,.,.,TRBJ2-7,CASTQGGEQYF,TGTGCCAGCACTCAGGGGGGCGAGCAGTACTTC
TRBV7-9,.,few,TRBJ2-1,CASSLDGTSTNEQFF,TGTGCCAGCAGCTTAGATGGGACTTCGACTAATGAGCAGTTCTTC
TRBV11-3,TRBD1,once,TRBJ2-1,CASSLRTGAYNEQFF,TGTGCCAGCAGCTTACGGACAGGGGCCTACAATGAGCAGTTCTTC
TRBV27,.,few,TRBJ1-1,CASSARTRENTEAFF,TGTGCCAGCAGTGCAAGAACCAGGGAGAACACTGAAGCTTTCTTT
TRBV4-2,.,.,TRBJ1-2,CASSQDRGYGYTF,TGTGCCAGCAGCCAAGATAGGGGCTATGGCTACACCTTC
TRBV7-8,.,few,TRBJ1-2,CASSLEGGAAQGYTF,TGTGCCAGCAGCTTAGAAGGGGGGGCCGCACAAGGCTACACCTTC
TRBV5-4,.,few,TRBJ2-1,CASSLPGYNEQFF,TGTGCCAGCAGCTTACCGGGATACAATGAGCAGTTCTTC
TRBV6-6,TRBD1,.,TRBJ2-3,CASSYSGGWADTQYF,TGTGCCAGCAGTTACTCAGGGGGCTGGGCAGATACGCAGTATTTT
TRBV9,TRBD2,.,TRBJ2-1,CASGIAGGPGEQFF,TGTGCCAGCGGGATAGCGGGAGGGCCGGGGGAGCAGTTCTTC
TRBV5-5,.,.,TRBJ1-1,CASSLDALMNTEAFF,TGTGCCAGCAGCTTGGATGCACTCATGAACACTGAAGCTTTCTTT
TRBV6-5,.,.,TRBJ2-3,CASSYSPGSGTQYF,TGTGCCAGCAGTTACTCGCCGGGGTCAGGTACGCAGTATTTT